The next 2 T cell receptor beta chains were all read from a single sample in a study of cytomegalovirus exposure and HLA in healthy donors. The PCR was carried out with 60 Vbeta primers and 13 Jbeta primers. Repertoires were generated with immunoSEQ multiplex PCR, while TCRdb's copy carries only in-frame clones and drops some. The sample carries around 300,000 clones, 72% recorded once. Input material: PBMCs. The source of these receptors is a female donor in good health and CMV-seronegative.

This clone came up once. This chain links TRBV7-9 with TRBJ2-5, with unresolved D. The end of the DNA aligns better with TRBJ2-7, so the J call may be wrong. The germline V gene has CDR1 SEHNR and CDR2 FQNEAQ (reference sequence). CDR3 length equals 13 residues. CDR3: CASKAKTSYEQYF. In nucleotides, the CDR3 is TGTGCCAGCAAAGCGAAGACCTCCTACGAGCAGTACTTC.

This clone was counted once. The genes are TRBV9 and TRBJ1-2; D is ambiguous. Looked up from germline, CDR1 is SGDLS and CDR2 is YYNGEE. With 0 bases removed from V and 0 bases from J, the gap between germline ends came to 9 bases. The CDR3 contains 15 residues. Here the CDR3 reads CASSVGADSNYGYTF. The CDR3 DNA sequence: TGTGCCAGCAGCGTAGGGGCAGATTCTAACTATGGCTACACCTTC.